This TCR beta chain stems from a study of cytomegalovirus exposure and HLA in healthy donors. Study observations and caveats: Specificity of a few CMV-associated chains for CMV antigens was verified in vitro.

PCR employed 60 Vbeta and 13 Jbeta primers. The protocol was immunoSEQ multiplex PCR, while the TCRdb copy is restricted to in-frame clones and leaves out a portion. The sample yields 81,000 or so clones, approximately 56% seen once. The germline CDR1 and CDR2 sequences are LNHDA and SQIVND (reference sequence). This CDR3 comprises 15 residues. Trimming shortened V by 5 bases and J by 4 bases, and 12 bases separated the two germline ends. In regard to this clone: Its antigen is not identified.

This receptor was taken from a woman in her 30s in good health and CMV-seropositive. The material sequenced was PBMCs. The rearrangement joins TRBV19 to TRBJ1-6; TRBD1 might be the D (6 bases). CDR3 in DNA: TGTGCCAGTAGTGCCCTGACAGGATATAATTCACCCCTCCACTTT. Translated: CASSALTGYNSPLHF. Based on the CDR3 plus reference TRBV19 and TRBJ1-6, the full variable domain is DGGITQSPKYLFRKEGQNVTLSCEQNLNHDAMYWYRQDPGQGLRLIYYSQIVNDFQKGDIAEGYSVSREKKESFPLTVTSAQKNPTAFYLCASSALTGYNSPLHFGNGTRLTVT.